The 31 T cell receptor beta chains in this list originate from one sample, sequenced in a study of Graves' ophthalmopathy and Graves' hyperthyroidism (dated by TCRdb to 2016 to 2019). Instrument used: Illumina HiSeq 2000. TCR beta CDR3 regions were amplified from RNA transcripts for repertoire sequencing. The first round was an RT-PCR using HTBI primers with the Qiagen OneStep RT-PCR kit, and this first round was followed by a second-round multiplex PCR, then size selection and purification. TCRdb trimmed public reads at Q25 via fastp, called clones via MiXCR and kept in-frame beta chains. One record per CDR3 amino acid sequence lists the most common genes and DNA. The sample table records around 1.1 million distinct CDR3 sequences; less than 45% of these occur just once. The ten largest make up 11% of the sample. Sample: peripheral blood or thyroid tissue (not recorded which). The receptor set was obtained from an adult man with Graves' hyperthyroidism.

V is TRBV15 and J is TRBJ1-4; D is undetermined. The CDR3 runs to 13 residues. The germline V and J ends were trimmed by 3 bases and 7 bases, with 9 bases remaining between them. CDR1 is LNHNV and CDR2 is YYDKDF in the germline V gene (reference sequence). CDR3 bases: TGTGCCACCAGCAGGGCCTCCTTTGAAAAACTGTTTTTT. Encoded protein: CATSRASFEKLFF. The full variable domain, rest sourced from reference TRBV15 and TRBJ1-4, is DAMVIQNPRYQVTQFGKPVTLSCSQTLNHNVMYWYQQKSSQAPKLLFHYYDKDFNNEADTPDNFQSRRPNTSFCFLDIRSPGLGDTAMYLCATSRASFEKLFFGSGTQLSVL.

J is TRBJ2-3 and V is TRBV11-2; 7 nucleotides align to TRBD2. This CDR3 spans 16 amino acids. CDR1 is SGHAT and CDR2 is FQNNGV in the germline V gene. Trimming took 8 bases from V and 0 from J; bases not matched to a gene: 11. Written as DNA, the CDR3 is TGTGCCAGCGTCCGGGGGGAGGATCCTAGCACAGATACGCAGTATTTT. It codes for CASVRGEDPSTDTQYF.

This clonotype was counted between two and nine times. This chain uses TRBV9 with TRBJ2-7, with D perhaps given as TRBD1 or TRBD2 (7 bases each). CDR3 length: 16 amino acids. The germline V gene has CDR1 SGDLS and CDR2 YYNGEE. With 2 bases removed from V and 3 bases from J, the gap between germline ends came to 18 bases. The CDR3 protein is CASSVGGGTDIYEQYF. The CDR3 region has the DNA TGTGCCAGCAGCGTGGGAGGGGGGACAGATATCTACGAGCAGTACTTC.

The chain recombines TRBV29-1 with TRBJ1-3, with a possible D match to TRBD1 (6 bases). The CDR3 totals 13 residues. Trimming stripped 8 bases from V and 3 bases from J, with 14 bases between. The germline V gene has CDR1 SQVTM and CDR2 ANQGSEA. The CDR3 bases are TGCAGCTTTACAGGGTCGTATGGAAACACCATATATTTT. It yields the protein CSFTGSYGNTIYF.

Comment on this clonotype: One end of the junction does not line up with germline, which may come from a read error. V is TRBV10-2 and J is TRBJ2-7; 16 bases fit TRBD2. This CDR3 is 15 amino acids long. Germline values: CDR1 WSHSY, CDR2 SAAADI. The CDR3 coding sequence is TGTGCCACCTCGGGACTAGCGGGAGGGCCGTACGAGCAGTACTTC. Translation: CATSGLAGGPYEQYF.

Ten or more counts support this clonotype. CDR3 nucleotide sequence: TGCGCCAGCAGCTTGGTTGAAAAGGAACCCCTCCACTTT. Its translation: CASSLVEKEPLHF. J is TRBJ1-6 and V is TRBV5-1; unclear D gene. The CDR3 sequence is 13 residues long. The V end lost 0 bases, the J end lost 12 bases, and 10 bases lay between the germline ends. Germline lookup yields CDR1 SGHRS and CDR2 YFSETQ.

In this sample, this clonotype turned up many times. The chain joins TRBV2 to TRBJ1-5, with a possible D match to TRBD1 (6 bases). The CDR3 is 18 amino acids. CDR1 and CDR2 from the germline V gene are SNHLY and FYNNEI. With 3 bases removed from V and 3 bases from J, the gap between germline ends came to 21 bases. CDR3 in amino acids: CASSEGGKIRTVNQPQHF. The CDR3 DNA is TGTGCCAGCAGTGAGGGGGGTAAAATCAGGACAGTCAATCAGCCCCAGCATTTT. Supplemented by reference TRBV2 and TRBJ1-5, the full variable domain reads EPEVTQTPSHQVTQMGQEVILRCVPISNHLYFYWYRQILGQKVEFLVSFYNNEISEKSEIFDDQFSVERPDGSNFTLKIRSTKLEDSAMYFCASSEGGKIRTVNQPQHFGDGTRLSIL.

This chain links TRBV30 with TRBJ1-5; 12 bases line up with TRBD1. Per the germline V gene, CDR1 is GTSNPN and CDR2 is SVGIG (reference sequence). V shed 8 bases, J shed 7 bases, and the junction held 3 bases outside the gene matches. The CDR3 loop spans 12 amino acids. The CDR3 coding sequence is TGTGCCAGGGACAGGGGGCCCCAGCCCCAGCATTTT. Translated: CARDRGPQPQHF.

The chain joins TRBV2 to TRBJ2-2, with D tentatively TRBD1 (6 bases). V lost 5 bases, J lost 4 bases, and 20 bases lay in between. Germline-derived CDR1 and CDR2 are SNHLY and FYNNEI. The CDR3 covers 17 residues. The CDR3 sequence: CASSSPPGRQVTGELFF. The DNA of the CDR3 is TGTGCCAGCAGTTCCCCACCCGGAAGACAGGTCACCGGGGAGCTGTTTTTT.

The chain has TRBV9 and TRBJ2-7; D is unclear. Germline CDR1 is SGDLS and CDR2 is YYNGEE. Trimming left V 4 bases short and J 0 bases short, with 14 bases between. This CDR3 has 15 amino acids. The CDR3 DNA follows: TGTGCCAGCAGCCTAGGCCCAGTCCCCTCCTACGAGCAGTACTTC. Its translation: CASSLGPVPSYEQYF.

As for this clonotype: A read error may produce the germline difference seen at one junction end. The rearrangement uses TRBV7-8 and TRBJ2-2; 12 nucleotides line up with TRBD2. Germline values: CDR1 SGHVS, CDR2 FQNEAQ. The CDR3 runs 16 residues. The CDR3 loop is CATFDLAGGQTGELFF. The CDR3 bases are TGCGCCACCTTCGACCTAGCGGGAGGGCAAACCGGGGAGCTGTTTTTT.

The chain links TRBV10-2 to TRBJ2-7; tentative D call: TRBD2 (7 bases). Trimming pared 4 bases from V and 4 bases from J, leaving 20 bases between. Germline assignment: CDR1 WSHSY and CDR2 SAAADI. The CDR3 covers 16 residues. CDR3 sequence (DNA): TGCGCCAGCAGTGCCTGTCAGAGGGGGGGACCGTACGAGCAGTACTTC. Translation gives CASSACQRGGPYEQYF.

With regard to this clonotype: The germline gene is not matched at one end of the junction; a read error may be the cause. This rearrangement joins TRBV10-2 to TRBJ2-5; 9 bases match TRBD1. Germline V CDR1 and CDR2: WSHSY, SAAADI. The length of the CDR3 is 14 residues. CDR3 sequence (DNA): TGTGCCAGCAGCTACCCCGGGACAGGGGAGACCCAGTACTTC. It translates to CASSYPGTGETQYF.

The sample holds a few counts of this clonotype. This chain uses TRBV19 with TRBJ1-6, with D unclear. CDR1 LNHDA and CDR2 SQIVND come from the germline V gene (reference sequence). The V end lost 4 bases, the J end lost 10 bases, and 17 bases lay between the germline ends. CDR3 length equals 15 residues. CDR3 bases: TGTGCCAGTAGTACATTGGACCACCTAGGATCACCCCTCCACTTT. Its translation: CASSTLDHLGSPLHF.

This clonotype was seen more than once but under ten times. The genes are TRBV15 and TRBJ2-7; 7 bases map to TRBD2. CDR3 size: 15 residues. Germline V gene lookup returns CDR1 LNHNV and CDR2 YYDKDF (reference sequence). Trimming removed 1 base from V and 2 bases from J; junction bases left unmatched: 5. CDR3 bases: TGTGCCACCAGCAGAGGAGGGAGGGGAACCTACGAGCAGTACTTC. Its protein product is CATSRGGRGTYEQYF.

The chain recombines TRBV10-2 with TRBJ2-7; 7 positions agree with TRBD2. The CDR3 runs to 15 residues. CDR1 is WSHSY and CDR2 is SAAADI in the germline V gene. The ends lost 10 bases at V and 3 bases at J; junction bases unmatched: 15. The CDR3 DNA reads as TGCGCCAACAGCCAAGCTAGCGGACTAAACTACGAGCAGTACTTC. Translation: CANSQASGLNYEQYF.

The rearrangement uses TRBV7-2 and TRBJ1-2, with D tentatively TRBD1 (6 bases). The CDR3 length is 13 residues. CDR1 and CDR2 from the germline V gene are SGHTA and FQGNSA. Trimming removed 2 bases at V and 8 bases at J, with 12 bases between. The CDR3 DNA reads TGTGCCAGCAGCTTATCTCGACAGGAGGGCTACACCTTC. Its translation is CASSLSRQEGYTF. Complete variable domain (other parts from reference TRBV7-2 and TRBJ1-2): GAGVSQSPSNKVTEKGKDVELRCDPISGHTALYWYRQSLGQGLEFLIYFQGNSAPDKSGLPSDRFSAERTGGSVSTLTIQRTQQEDSAVYLCASSLSRQEGYTFGSGTRLTVV.

The chain employs TRBV29-1 and TRBJ1-2; D remains unclear. The CDR3 is 13 amino acids. Germline V gene lookup returns CDR1 SQVTM and CDR2 ANQGSEA. The V gene lost 8 bases and the J gene lost 1 base, with 14 bases spanning the gap. The CDR3 sequence is CSSPVGSNYGYTF. In DNA, the CDR3 is TGCAGCAGCCCCGTCGGGAGTAACTATGGCTACACCTTC.

As to this clonotype: The junction departs from the called germline gene at one end, perhaps through a read error. The chain is built from TRBV7-2 and TRBJ2-7, with TRBD1 matching 9 bases. Germline loops: CDR1 SGHTA, CDR2 FQGNSA. This CDR3 comprises 15 residues. CDR3 coding DNA: TGTGCCAGCAGCTTAGCAGGGACAGGGAACTACGAGCGGTACTTC. It codes for CASSLAGTGNYERYF.

This clonotype was detected only a few times. The J gene is TRBJ2-7, the V gene TRBV12-3 or TRBV12-4; 9 bases are a match to TRBD1. Germline trimming cut 5 bases from V and 7 bases from J; bases unmatched to any gene: 9. The length of the CDR3 is 14 residues. The CDR3 DNA follows: TGTGCCAGCAGTCAGGGACAGGGAGGCTTTGAGCAGTACTTC. It yields the protein CASSQGQGGFEQYF.

This clonotype has a single count. V usage is TRBV10-3 and J usage is TRBJ2-7; D is possibly TRBD2 (6 bases). With 6 bases removed from V and 7 bases from J, the gap between germline ends came to 22 bases. Per the germline V gene, CDR1 is ENHRY and CDR2 is SYGVKD. The CDR3 consists of 15 residues. The DNA of the CDR3 is TGTGCCATCAGGCCGGCGGGGCTCCAGGTCCATGAGCAGTACTTC. Protein product: CAIRPAGLQVHEQYF.

This clonotype was seen repeatedly, ten times or more. The rearrangement joins TRBV12-3 or TRBV12-4 to TRBJ1-5; D is possibly TRBD1 (6 bases). V lost 10 bases and J 7 bases, leaving 17 bases between the germline ends. The CDR3 loop spans 13 amino acids. The chain's CDR3 is CATATGRGQPQHF. CDR3 coding DNA: TGTGCCACCGCAACAGGGCGAGGCCAGCCCCAGCATTTT.

The J gene is TRBJ2-5, the V gene TRBV29-1, with 9 bases aligning to TRBD2. Losses at the gene ends were 4 bases for V and 2 bases for J; bases not matched to a gene: 2. The CDR3 loop spans 13 amino acids. Germline V CDR1 and CDR2: SQVTM, ANQGSEA. CDR3 bases: TGCAGCGTTGCAGCGGGGGGTCAAGAGACCCAGTACTTC. Amino acid sequence: CSVAAGGQETQYF.

The V call is TRBV20-1, the J call TRBJ2-7, with 11 bases aligning to TRBD1. CDR1 DFQATT and CDR2 SNEGSKA come from the germline V gene (reference sequence). The CDR3 loop spans 15 amino acids. The V gene end was trimmed by 0 bases and the J gene end by 3 bases; junction bases not matched to a gene: 4. CDR3 amino acids: CSARDLGTGGYEQYF. Here the CDR3 DNA reads TGCAGTGCTAGAGATTTAGGGACAGGGGGCTACGAGCAGTACTTC.

This clonotype was detected once. With a much larger clone just one base away, this may be a read error. This chain uses TRBV12-3 or TRBV12-4 with TRBJ1-2; D possibly corresponds to TRBD1 (6 bases). The CDR3 sequence is 12 residues long. V lost 6 bases and J lost 6, with 11 bases in between. The CDR3: CASRGASDGYTF. For the CDR3, the DNA is TGTGCCAGCAGGGGGGCCTCTGATGGCTACACCTTC.

This clonotype was seen many times. V gene TRBV20-1 combines with J gene TRBJ1-5; D is uncertain. The V end was cut by 0 bases, the J end by 3 bases, with 9 bases between. Per the germline V gene, CDR1 is DFQATT and CDR2 is SNEGSKA (reference sequence). The CDR3 spans 14 residues. CDR3 DNA sequence: TGCAGTGCTAGAGATGTGGAGATCAATCAGCCCCAGCATTTT. Translating gives CSARDVEINQPQHF.

This chain joins TRBV9 and TRBJ2-2; TRBD2 aligns across 12 bases. This CDR3 region has 16 residues. From germline, CDR1 is SGDLS and CDR2 YYNGEE. After removal of 5 bases from V and 5 bases from J, the junction contained 7 bases not matched to a gene. The CDR3 region has the DNA TGTGCCAGCAGTCGGGGACTAGCGGGCCCGACCGGGGAGCTGTTTTTT. Protein sequence: CASSRGLAGPTGELFF.

V is TRBV12-3 or TRBV12-4 and J is TRBJ2-7; 9 bases fit TRBD1. The CDR3 consists of 15 residues. After removal of 3 bases from V and 2 bases from J, the junction contained 5 bases not matched to a gene. DNA of the CDR3: TGTGCCAGCAGTTTTTTCCGACAGGGGGCCTACGAGCAGTACTTC. It specifies CASSFFRQGAYEQYF.

This clonotype appeared a few times. This chain joins TRBV5-6 and TRBJ2-5; D might be TRBD1 or TRBD2, each matching 5 bases. V lost 4 bases, J lost 3 bases, and 19 bases lay in between. This CDR3 spans 16 amino acids. Germline V gives CDR1 SGHDT, CDR2 YYEEEE. The CDR3 region has the DNA TGTGCCAGCAGCCCGGGACCCGGTTCCTTGGAAGAGACCCAGTACTTC. This gives the protein CASSPGPGSLEETQYF.

This clonotype was seen ten or more times. This chain joins TRBV10-3 and TRBJ1-1; D gene ambiguous. CDR1 ENHRY and CDR2 SYGVKD come from the germline V gene. This CDR3 has 13 residues. Trimming left V 10 bases short and J 1 base short, with 13 bases between. In nucleotides, the CDR3 is TGTGCCAGCAGAAACATTGAGAACACTGAAGCTTTCTTT. Its protein is CASRNIENTEAFF.

V is TRBV29-1 and J is TRBJ1-2; D is perhaps TRBD1 (5 bases). The CDR3 runs 16 residues. Trimming pared 3 bases from V and 6 bases from J, leaving 23 bases between. Germline V gene lookup returns CDR1 SQVTM and CDR2 ANQGSEA. CDR3 in DNA: TGCAGCGTTGATAGCAGGGCTGGAGATAAAGTGGATGGCTACACCTTC. Translated, it gives CSVDSRAGDKVDGYTF. Variable domain in full (rest from reference TRBV29-1 and TRBJ1-2): SAVISQKPSRDICQRGTSLTIQCQVDSQVTMMFWYRQQPGQSLTLIATANQGSEATYESGFVIDKFPISRPNLTFSTLTVSNMSPEDSSIYLCSVDSRAGDKVDGYTFGSGTRLTVV.